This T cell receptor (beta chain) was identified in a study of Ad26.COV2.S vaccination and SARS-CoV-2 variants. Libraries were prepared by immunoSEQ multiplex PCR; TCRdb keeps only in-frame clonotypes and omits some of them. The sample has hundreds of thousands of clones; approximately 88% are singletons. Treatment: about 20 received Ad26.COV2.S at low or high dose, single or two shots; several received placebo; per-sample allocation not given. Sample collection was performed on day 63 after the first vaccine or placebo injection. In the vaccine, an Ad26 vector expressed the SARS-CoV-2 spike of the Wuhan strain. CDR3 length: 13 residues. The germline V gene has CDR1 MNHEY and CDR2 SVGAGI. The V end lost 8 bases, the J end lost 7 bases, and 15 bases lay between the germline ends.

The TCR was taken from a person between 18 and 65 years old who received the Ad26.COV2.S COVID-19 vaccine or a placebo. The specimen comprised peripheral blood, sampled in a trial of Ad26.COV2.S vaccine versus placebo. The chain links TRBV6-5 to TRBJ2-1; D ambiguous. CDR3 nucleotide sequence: TGTGCCAGCCCGCCCCATTACCAAAATGAGCAGTTCTTC. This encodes CASPPHYQNEQFF.